This T cell receptor (beta chain) was captured by sequencing in a study of cytomegalovirus exposure and HLA in healthy donors (dated by TCRdb to the late 2010s). Context from the whole study: An earlier analysis of approximately 640 of the donors reported roughly 300 Gb of sequence data and 120 million or so unique TCR beta sequences from around 200 million T cells. On average, roughly 240,000 unique TCR beta nucleotide sequences were sequenced per donor among 300 to 500 genotyped donors of the cohort, with around 19% of those sequences being non-productive. An early release that covered about 600 HLA-typed donors contained around 300 gigabases of sequencing data and 70 million to 100 million unique TCR sequences. In addition to the first cohort of hundreds of subjects, a separate validation cohort of 120 different subjects was used. Donor age, sex, ethnicity and CMV serostatus were compiled alongside the repertoire data. The study combined high-throughput TCR immunosequencing, statistical association of individual TCRs with disease status, and machine learning to predict cytomegalovirus infection status. Rather than using new phenotypic data, the later analysis identified candidate immune exposures from TCR beta sequences and from how often those sequences occurred across donors. Of the 300 to 450 genotyped donors, more than 75% were placed in the genetic ancestry cluster associated with self-reported Caucasian donors. Every discovery cohort repertoire had been produced on one sequencing platform. To study patterns of TCR occurrence, a later analysis re-analyzed previously published TCR beta repertoires from hundreds of donors and added high-resolution HLA genotyping. HLA typing included class I and class II loci at four-digit resolution. The study used immunosequencing to profile the T cell repertoires of several hundred subjects and linked those repertoires to cytomegalovirus serostatus. To decide whether each TCR beta V gene segment behaved as functional or pseudogenic, an earlier analysis of some 540 of the donors relied on high-throughput TCR beta sequencing. The number of typed donors differed by locus: about 620-640 for A, B, C, DRB1 and DQB1; approximately 540 for DQA1; some 610 for DPA1; and around 450 for DPB1. In a later genetic analysis, genome-wide SNP genotypes for 398 of the 666 donors were used, and that subset was treated as a discovery cohort. A few DR-DQ haplotypes were treated as single units for association and clustering because of strong linkage in the cohort. The study aimed to test whether signatures of past pathogen exposure could be identified by cataloging public T cell receptors.

In total, roughly 670 healthy bone marrow donors made up the cohort. All cohort members were sampled while nominally healthy, although unrecorded immune exposures were likely present. The donor tested CMV seronegative and was one of the 352 seronegative cohort members. A peripheral blood sample was provided by each donor, and peripheral blood mononuclear cells were used for TCR beta sequencing. The Qiagen DNeasy Blood Extraction Kit was used to extract genomic DNA from the blood cell samples. Findings and caveats that apply to the study as a whole: A group of highly shared sequence variants was considered likely to be a technical artifact of the sequencing pipeline. An earlier analysis of 587 of the donors showed that most TCR beta V segments appeared in productive rearrangements either about 87% or about 30% of the time, which broadly matched IMGT annotations. Correlated functional status among segregating V segments might be attributable to linkage disequilibrium, but an unknown experimental factor could not be ruled out. According to a later analysis, parvovirus B19, influenza, CMV and Epstein-Barr virus appeared linked to several top co-occurrence clusters. Compared with the roughly 670-donor mean, donors in an Asian-associated ancestry cluster had fewer N-insertions in productive TCRs, according to a later genetic analysis. Most TCR sequences were seen in very few donors, while some public TCRs were found in many individuals. The study listed approximately 150 TCR beta chains as associated with cytomegalovirus. When HLA alleles, especially DR and DQ, strongly co-occurred, attributing TCR associations to individual alleles was difficult. In a later genetic analysis, a missense DCLRE1C variant was associated with V-gene and J-gene trimming of TCR beta chains, and the association was replicated in an independent cohort. A further reported finding was that TCR beta sequences accurately predicted the HLA-A and HLA-B alleles for most subjects in the first cohort. Over 15 rarely observed V segments, including chromosome 9 orphons, were excluded from the earlier analysis of just under 600 of the donors because counts were too low. A later analysis found that HLA-associated TCR beta chains were more clonally expanded and had lower generation probabilities than equally common non-associated chains. According to a later analysis, TCR association rates differed among HLA loci, with DRB1 alleles showing the most associated TCRs and HLA-C alleles showing the fewest. Presence/absence analyses assumed roughly uniform sequencing depth across donors, an assumption that may not hold. In vitro tests confirmed that three of the cytomegalovirus-associated TCR beta chains recognize cytomegalovirus antigens. Immune exposure information for the cohort was limited to CMV serostatus. It was suggested by the authors that the approach could potentially be generalized to other disease states and immunological phenotypes. In this cohort, only TCR beta chains were sequenced, and detectable features were limited by the absence of alpha or paired-chain data. The classifier was reported to diagnose cytomegalovirus status with high specificity and sensitivity in both the original cohort and the validation cohort. The 87-base-pair reads could not distinguish some IMGT-functional V segments, including TRBV6-2 and TRBV6-3, so those segments were excluded. Because some donors lacked HLA typing at each locus, the association tests relied only on the typed subset. At a false discovery rate of 0.05, a later analysis linked about 17,000 TCR beta sequences to specific HLA alleles. A later analysis found that most CMV-associated TCR beta chains appeared HLA-restricted, with HLA associations seemingly driven largely by CMV exposure.

From a lookup of the germline V gene, CDR1 and CDR2 are SGHRS and YFSETQ. The CDR3 contains 20 residues, cysteine and phenylalanine counted. The kept DNA is CDR3 alone, 60 bases in frame from the first base. V is pruned by 2 bases and J by 3 bases, leaving 15 bases of the junction without a gene match. The library relied on the immunoSEQ multiplex PCR assay. For the multiplex PCR, a mixture combining 60 forward primers for TCR Vbeta segments and 13 reverse primers for TCR Jbeta segments was used. Amplification of the CDR3 region of rearranged TCR beta genes was performed with a multiplex PCR assay on genomic DNA. Amplified TCR beta libraries were sequenced as 87-base-pair reads on the Illumina HiSeq System. Per the original workflow: A later analysis counted tens of millions of unique TCR beta chains across the 500 to 850 repertoires, and roughly 9.9 million of these chains were shared by at least two donors. Raw reads were error-corrected and collapsed into unique sequences with a nearest-neighbor algorithm that merged closely related sequences to remove PCR and sequencing errors. V, D and J gene segments were assigned by aligning CDR3 sequences to IMGT reference sequences. For a sequence to be retained, a match of at least six nucleotides was required to both a V gene segment and a J gene segment. Rearrangements were called productive when the CDR3 lacked stop codons and stayed in frame with V and J; all others were non-productive. CDR3 was defined by IMGT convention, running from the second conserved V-encoded cysteine to the conserved J-encoded phenylalanine. The earlier analysis of 500 to 650 of the donors excluded any sequence lacking an unambiguous match to a single V gene segment. In an earlier analysis of 587 of the donors, V segments were called functional above 56.7% productive rearrangements and were called segregating when the between-donor standard deviation exceeded 5%. A statistical classification framework was built to diagnose cytomegalovirus status from the catalog of TCR beta chain sequences. In a later analysis, V and J genes were assigned by comparing TCR nucleotide sequences against IMGT/GENE-DB human TR gene sequences. The TCRdist pipeline was used in a later analysis to assign CDR3 sequences and most-parsimonious VDJ recombination scenarios. In a later analysis, every TCR beta chain was defined by the combination of its CDR3 amino acid sequence and its V-gene family, and reads without a unique V-gene family were dropped. To address suspected cross-contamination and a sequencing artifact, a later analysis removed approximately 590 highly shared, low-generation-probability nucleotide sequences. For each public chain, a later analysis derived a clonal expansion index from normalized ranks of inferred template counts within each repertoire. In a later analysis, generation probabilities were computed using a VDJ recombination model fitted to out-of-frame rearrangements, and the results were checked against IGoR. A later analysis scored TCR-TCR, TCR-HLA and TCR-CMV co-occurrence with hypergeometric tests, applying a repertoire-size bias correction to TCR pairs. In a later analysis, false discovery rates were estimated by permuting HLA or CMV assignments 20 times. A later analysis grouped co-occurring TCRs with DBSCAN, adding TCRdist sequence similarity when clustering within HLA-allele-positive subsets. Repertoires with fewer than 30,000 or more than 120,000 public chains, plus five repertoires with anomalous nucleotide sharing, were excluded from co-occurrence clustering. What TCRdb holds here is the immuneACCESS table cut down to in-frame rearrangements. Part of the clones is not present; checked against another copy, under half of the missing clones reflect an unresolved V gene, and the others are unexplained. For V, J and clone size, that table is used; D and trimming come from the DNA. For this sample there are approximately 130,000 clones; about four fifths appear just once. The ten largest make up 0.9% to 1.2% of the sample.

About this clone: The antigen it binds to is not known. Qualities for individual bases were not recorded, and no much larger clone is one base off.

What was sequenced was PBMCs. The sequence is built from TRBV5-1 and TRBJ2-3; 13 bases in between match TRBD2. This sequence was found in a male donor in good health and CMV-seronegative. The DNA sequence is TGCGCCAGCAGCTTTGTTCCTCAGGGAACTAGCGGGGGGGCGACAGATACGCAGTATTTT. Its translation is CASSFVPQGTSGGATDTQYF.